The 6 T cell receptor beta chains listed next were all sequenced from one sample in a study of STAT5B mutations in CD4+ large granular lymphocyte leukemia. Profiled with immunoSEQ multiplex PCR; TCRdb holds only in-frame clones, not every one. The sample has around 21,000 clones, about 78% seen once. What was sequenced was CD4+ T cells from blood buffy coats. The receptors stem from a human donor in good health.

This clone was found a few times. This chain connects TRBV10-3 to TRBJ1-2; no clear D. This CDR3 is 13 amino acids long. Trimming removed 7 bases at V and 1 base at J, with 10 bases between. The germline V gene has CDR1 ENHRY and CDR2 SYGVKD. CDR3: CAIMRERNYGYTF. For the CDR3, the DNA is TGTGCCATCATGAGGGAACGTAACTATGGCTACACCTTC.

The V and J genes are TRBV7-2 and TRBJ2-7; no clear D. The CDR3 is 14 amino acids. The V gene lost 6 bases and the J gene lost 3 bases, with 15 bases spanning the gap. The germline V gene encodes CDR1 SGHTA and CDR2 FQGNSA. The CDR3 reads CASSAGLQVYEQYF. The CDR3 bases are TGTGCCAGCAGTGCTGGGCTACAAGTCTACGAGCAGTACTTC.

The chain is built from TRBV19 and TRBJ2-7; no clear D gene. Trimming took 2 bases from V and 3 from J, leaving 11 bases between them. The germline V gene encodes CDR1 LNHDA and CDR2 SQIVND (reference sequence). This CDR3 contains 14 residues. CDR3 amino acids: CASSIRTDNYEQYF. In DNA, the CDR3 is TGTGCCAGTAGTATAAGGACCGATAACTACGAGCAGTACTTC.

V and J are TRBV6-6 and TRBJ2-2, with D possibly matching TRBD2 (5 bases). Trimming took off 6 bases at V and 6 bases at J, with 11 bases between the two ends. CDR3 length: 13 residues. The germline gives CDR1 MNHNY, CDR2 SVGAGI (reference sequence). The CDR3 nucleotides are TGTGCCAGCAGCCCCGGGGTGGCCGGGGAGCTGTTTTTT. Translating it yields CASSPGVAGELFF.

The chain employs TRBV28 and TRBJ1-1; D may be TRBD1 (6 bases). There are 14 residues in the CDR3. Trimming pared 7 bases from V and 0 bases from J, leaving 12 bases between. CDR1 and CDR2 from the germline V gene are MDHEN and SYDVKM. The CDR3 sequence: CASIPGAVNTEAFF. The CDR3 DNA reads TGTGCCAGCATCCCGGGGGCAGTGAACACTGAAGCTTTCTTT.

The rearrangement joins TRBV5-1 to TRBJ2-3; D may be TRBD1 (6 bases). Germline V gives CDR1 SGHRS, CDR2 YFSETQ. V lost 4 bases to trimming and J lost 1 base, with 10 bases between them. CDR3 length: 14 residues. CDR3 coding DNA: TGCGCCAGCAGCCCTCGGACAGGCACAGATACGCAGTATTTT. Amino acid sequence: CASSPRTGTDTQYF.